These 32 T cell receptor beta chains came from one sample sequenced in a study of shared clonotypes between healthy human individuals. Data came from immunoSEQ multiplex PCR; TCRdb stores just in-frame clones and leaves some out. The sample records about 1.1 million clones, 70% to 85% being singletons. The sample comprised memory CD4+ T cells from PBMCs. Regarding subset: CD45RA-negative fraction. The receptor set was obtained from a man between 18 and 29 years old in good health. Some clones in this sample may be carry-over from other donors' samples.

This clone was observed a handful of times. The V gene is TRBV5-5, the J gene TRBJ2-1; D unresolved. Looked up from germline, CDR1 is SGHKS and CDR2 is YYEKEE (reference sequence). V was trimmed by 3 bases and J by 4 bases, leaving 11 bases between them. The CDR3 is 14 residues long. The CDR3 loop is CASSSTLVYNEQFF. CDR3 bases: TGTGCCAGCAGCTCGACCCTTGTTTACAATGAGCAGTTCTTC.

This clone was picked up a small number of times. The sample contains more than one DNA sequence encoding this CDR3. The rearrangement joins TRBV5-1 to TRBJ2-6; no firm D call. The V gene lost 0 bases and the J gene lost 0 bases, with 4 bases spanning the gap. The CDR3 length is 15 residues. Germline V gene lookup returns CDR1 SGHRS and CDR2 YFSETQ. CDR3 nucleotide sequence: TGCGCCAGCAGCTTGGAGTCCTCTGGGGCCAACGTCCTGACTTTC. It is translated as CASSLESSGANVLTF.

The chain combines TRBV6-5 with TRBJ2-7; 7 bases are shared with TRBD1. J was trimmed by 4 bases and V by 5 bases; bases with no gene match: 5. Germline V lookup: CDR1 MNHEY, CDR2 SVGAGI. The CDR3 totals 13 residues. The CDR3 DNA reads TGTGCCAGCAGTGTGGACAGGAGATACGAGCAGTACTTC. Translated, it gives CASSVDRRYEQYF.

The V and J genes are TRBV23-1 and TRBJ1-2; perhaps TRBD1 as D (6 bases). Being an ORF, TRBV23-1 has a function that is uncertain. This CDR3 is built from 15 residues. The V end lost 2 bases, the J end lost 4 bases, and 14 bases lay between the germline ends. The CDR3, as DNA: TGCGCCAGCAGTCAACCCGATTCGGGGGCCTATGGCTACACCTTC. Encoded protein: CASSQPDSGAYGYTF.

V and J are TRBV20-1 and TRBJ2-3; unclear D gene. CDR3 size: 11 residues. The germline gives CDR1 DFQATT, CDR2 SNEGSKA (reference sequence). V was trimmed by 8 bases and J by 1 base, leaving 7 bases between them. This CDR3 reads CSPSRTDTQYF. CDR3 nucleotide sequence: TGCAGTCCCAGCCGCACAGATACGCAGTATTTT.

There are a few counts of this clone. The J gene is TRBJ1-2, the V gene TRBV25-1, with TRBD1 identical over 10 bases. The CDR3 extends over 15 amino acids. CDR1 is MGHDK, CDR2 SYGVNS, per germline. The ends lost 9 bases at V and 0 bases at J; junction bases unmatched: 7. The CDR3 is CARIDRGPPNYGYTF. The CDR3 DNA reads TGTGCCAGAATCGACAGGGGGCCACCTAACTATGGCTACACCTTC.

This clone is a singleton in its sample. The DNA for the CDR3 is TGTGCCAGTAGTCTCCTCGGAGACAGTTTCAAAAACATTCAGTACTTC. This encodes CASSLLGDSFKNIQYF. V and J are TRBV19 and TRBJ2-4, with D perhaps TRBD1 (5 bases). This CDR3 contains 16 residues. Germline CDR1 and CDR2: LNHDA and SQIVND (reference sequence). The germline V and J ends were trimmed by 5 bases and 3 bases, with 17 bases remaining between them.

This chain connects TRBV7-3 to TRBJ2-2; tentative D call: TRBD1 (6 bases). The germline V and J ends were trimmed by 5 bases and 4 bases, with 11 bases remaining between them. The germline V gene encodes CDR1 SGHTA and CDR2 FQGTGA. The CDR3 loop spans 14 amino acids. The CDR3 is CASSATRGTGELFF. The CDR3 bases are TGTGCCAGCAGCGCTACCAGGGGCACCGGGGAGCTGTTTTTT. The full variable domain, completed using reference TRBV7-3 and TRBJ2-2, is GAGVSQTPSNKVTEKGKYVELRCDPISGHTALYWYRQSLGQGPEFLIYFQGTGAADDSGLPNDRFFAVRPEGSVSTLKIQRTERGDSAVYLCASSATRGTGELFFGEGSRLTVL.

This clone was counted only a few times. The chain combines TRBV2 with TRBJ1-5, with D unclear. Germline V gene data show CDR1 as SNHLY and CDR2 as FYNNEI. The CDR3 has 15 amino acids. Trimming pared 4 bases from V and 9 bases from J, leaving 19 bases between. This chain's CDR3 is CASSGSGPPWSPQHF. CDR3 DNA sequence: TGTGCCAGCAGTGGTTCGGGCCCTCCTTGGTCGCCCCAGCATTTT.

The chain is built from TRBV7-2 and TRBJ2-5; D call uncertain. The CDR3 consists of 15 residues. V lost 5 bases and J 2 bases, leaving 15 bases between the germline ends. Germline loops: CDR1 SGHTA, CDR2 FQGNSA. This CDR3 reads CASSPPGAPQETQYF. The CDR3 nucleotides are TGTGCCAGCAGCCCCCCCGGTGCACCTCAAGAGACCCAGTACTTC.

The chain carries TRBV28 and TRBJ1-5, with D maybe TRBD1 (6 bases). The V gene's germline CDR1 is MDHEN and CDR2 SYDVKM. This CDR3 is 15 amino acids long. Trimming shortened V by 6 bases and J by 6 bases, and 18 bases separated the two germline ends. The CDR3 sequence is CASRDPGGGAQPQHF. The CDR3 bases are TGTGCCAGCAGAGATCCCGGTGGGGGGGCTCAGCCCCAGCATTTT. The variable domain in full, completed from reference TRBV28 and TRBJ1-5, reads DVKVTQSSRYLVKRTGEKVFLECVQDMDHENMFWYRQDPGLGLRLIYFSYDVKMKEKGDIPEGYSVSREKKERFSLILESASTNQTSMYLCASRDPGGGAQPQHFGDGTRLSIL.

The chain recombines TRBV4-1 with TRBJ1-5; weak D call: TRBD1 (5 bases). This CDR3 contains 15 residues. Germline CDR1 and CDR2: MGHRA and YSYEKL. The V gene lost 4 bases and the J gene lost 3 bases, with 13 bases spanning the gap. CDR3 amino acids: CASSPRDRANQPQHF. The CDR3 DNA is TGCGCCAGCAGCCCCCGGGACCGCGCCAATCAGCCCCAGCATTTT.

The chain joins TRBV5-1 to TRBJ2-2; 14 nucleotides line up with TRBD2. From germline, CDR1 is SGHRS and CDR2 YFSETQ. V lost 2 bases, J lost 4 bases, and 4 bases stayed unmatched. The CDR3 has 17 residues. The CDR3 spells CASSLSGLAGGTGELFF. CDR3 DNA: TGCGCCAGCAGCTTATCCGGACTAGCGGGAGGCACCGGGGAGCTGTTTTTT. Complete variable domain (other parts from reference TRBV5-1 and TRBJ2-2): KAGVTQTPRYLIKTRGQQVTLSCSPISGHRSVSWYQQTPGQGLQFLFEYFSETQRNKGNFPGRFSGRQFSNSRSEMNVSTLELGDSALYLCASSLSGLAGGTGELFFGEGSRLTVL.

DNA of the CDR3: TGCAGTGCTAAAACTAGCCAGTATTTT. It codes for CSAKTSQYF. This rearrangement joins TRBV20-1 to TRBJ2-3; possibly TRBD2 for D (6 bases). V shed 4 bases and J shed 12 bases, with 8 bases lying between them. Germline V gene lookup returns CDR1 DFQATT and CDR2 SNEGSKA (reference sequence). This CDR3 spans 9 amino acids.

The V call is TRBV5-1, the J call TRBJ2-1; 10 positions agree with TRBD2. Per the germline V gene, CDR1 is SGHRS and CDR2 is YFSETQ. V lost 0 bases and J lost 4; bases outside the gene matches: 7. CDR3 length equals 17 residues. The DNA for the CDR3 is TGCGCCAGCAGCTTGGTTTCTAGCGGGAGAGATTACAATGAGCAGTTCTTC. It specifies CASSLVSSGRDYNEQFF.

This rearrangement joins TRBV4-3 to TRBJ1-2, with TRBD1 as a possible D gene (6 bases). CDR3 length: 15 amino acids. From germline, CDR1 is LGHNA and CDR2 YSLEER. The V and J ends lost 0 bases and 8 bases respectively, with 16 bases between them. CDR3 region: CASSQDGGLTGGYTF. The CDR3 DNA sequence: TGCGCCAGCAGCCAAGATGGGGGGCTAACCGGAGGCTACACCTTC.

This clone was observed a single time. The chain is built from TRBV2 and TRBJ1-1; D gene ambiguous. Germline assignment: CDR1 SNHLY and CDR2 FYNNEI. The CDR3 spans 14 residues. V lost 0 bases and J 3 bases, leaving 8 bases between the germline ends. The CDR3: CASSEAGQHTEAFF. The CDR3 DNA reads TGTGCCAGCAGTGAAGCCGGGCAGCACACTGAAGCTTTCTTT.

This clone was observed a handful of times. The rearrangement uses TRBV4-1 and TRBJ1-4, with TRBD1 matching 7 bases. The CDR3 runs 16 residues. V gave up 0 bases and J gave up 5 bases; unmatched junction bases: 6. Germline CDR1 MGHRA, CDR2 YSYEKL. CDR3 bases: TGCGCCAGCAGCCAAGAGTCAGGCAGGGGGAATGAAAAACTGTTTTTT. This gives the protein CASSQESGRGNEKLFF.

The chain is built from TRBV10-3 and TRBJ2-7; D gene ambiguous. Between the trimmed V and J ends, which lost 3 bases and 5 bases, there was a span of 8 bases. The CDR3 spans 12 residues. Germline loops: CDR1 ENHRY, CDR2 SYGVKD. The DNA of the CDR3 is TGTGCCATCAGTGAATTCGCCCACGAGCAGTACTTC. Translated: CAISEFAHEQYF.

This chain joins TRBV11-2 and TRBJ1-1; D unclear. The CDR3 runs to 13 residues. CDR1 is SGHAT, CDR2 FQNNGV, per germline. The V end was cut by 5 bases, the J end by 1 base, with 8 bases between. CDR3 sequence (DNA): TGTGCCAGCAGCCAACTGGAGAACACTGAAGCTTTCTTT. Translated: CASSQLENTEAFF.

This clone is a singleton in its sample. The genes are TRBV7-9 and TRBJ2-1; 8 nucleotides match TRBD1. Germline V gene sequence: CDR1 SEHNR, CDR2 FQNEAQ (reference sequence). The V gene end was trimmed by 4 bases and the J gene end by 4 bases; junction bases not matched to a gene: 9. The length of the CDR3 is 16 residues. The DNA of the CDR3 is TGTGCCAGCAGCTCATACAGGGGGGAAGTGTACAATGAGCAGTTCTTC. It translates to CASSSYRGEVYNEQFF.

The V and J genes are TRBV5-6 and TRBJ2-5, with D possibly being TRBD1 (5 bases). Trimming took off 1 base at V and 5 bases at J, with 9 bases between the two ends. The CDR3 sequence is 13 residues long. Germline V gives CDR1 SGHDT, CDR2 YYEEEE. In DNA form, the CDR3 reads TGTGCCAGCAGCTTGCGACAGCTCGAGACCCAGTACTTC. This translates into CASSLRQLETQYF. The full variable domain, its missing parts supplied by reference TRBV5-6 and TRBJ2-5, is DAGVTQSPTHLIKTRGQQVTLRCSPKSGHDTVSWYQQALGQGPQFIFQYYEEEERQRGNFPDRFSGHQFPNYSSELNVNALLLGDSALYLCASSLRQLETQYFGPGTRLLVL.

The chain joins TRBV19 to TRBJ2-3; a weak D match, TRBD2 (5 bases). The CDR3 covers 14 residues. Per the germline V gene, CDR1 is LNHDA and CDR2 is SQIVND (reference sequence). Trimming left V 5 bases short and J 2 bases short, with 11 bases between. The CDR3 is CASSGRGTTDTQYF. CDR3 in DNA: TGTGCCAGTAGTGGTCGGGGAACCACAGATACGCAGTATTTT.

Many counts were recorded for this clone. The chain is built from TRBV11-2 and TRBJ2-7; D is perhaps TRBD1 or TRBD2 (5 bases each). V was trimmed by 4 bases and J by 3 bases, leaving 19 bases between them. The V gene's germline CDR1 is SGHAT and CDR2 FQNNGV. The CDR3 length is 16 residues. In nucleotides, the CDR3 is TGTGCCAGCAGCTCCTCTTCCCTCGGGACCCACTACGAGCAGTACTTC. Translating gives CASSSSSLGTHYEQYF.

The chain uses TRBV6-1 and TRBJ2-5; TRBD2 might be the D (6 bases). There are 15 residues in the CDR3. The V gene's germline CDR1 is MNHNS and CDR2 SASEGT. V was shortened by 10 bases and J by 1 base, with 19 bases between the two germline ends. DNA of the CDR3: TGTGCCACGGTTTACGGGGGACCGATCCAAGAGACCCAGTACTTC. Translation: CATVYGGPIQETQYF.

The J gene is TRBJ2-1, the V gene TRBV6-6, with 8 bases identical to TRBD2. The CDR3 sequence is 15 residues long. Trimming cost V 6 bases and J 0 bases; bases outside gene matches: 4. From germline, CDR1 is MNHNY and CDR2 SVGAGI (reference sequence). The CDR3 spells CASSGRGGSYNEQFF. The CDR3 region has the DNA TGTGCCAGCAGCGGCCGGGGGGGCTCCTACAATGAGCAGTTCTTC.

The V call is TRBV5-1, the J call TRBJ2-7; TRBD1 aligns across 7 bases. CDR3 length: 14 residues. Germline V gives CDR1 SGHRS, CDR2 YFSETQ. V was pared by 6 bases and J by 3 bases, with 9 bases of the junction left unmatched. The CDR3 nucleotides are TGCGCCAGCAACAGGGACAGCCTGGACTACGAGCAGTACTTC. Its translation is CASNRDSLDYEQYF.

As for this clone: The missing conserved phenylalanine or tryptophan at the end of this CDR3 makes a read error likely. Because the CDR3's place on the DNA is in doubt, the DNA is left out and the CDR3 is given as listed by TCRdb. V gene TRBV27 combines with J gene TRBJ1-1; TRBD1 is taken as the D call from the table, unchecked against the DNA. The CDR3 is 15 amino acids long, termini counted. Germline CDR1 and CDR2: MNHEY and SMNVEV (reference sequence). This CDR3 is CASSSLDRGGGGLVI.

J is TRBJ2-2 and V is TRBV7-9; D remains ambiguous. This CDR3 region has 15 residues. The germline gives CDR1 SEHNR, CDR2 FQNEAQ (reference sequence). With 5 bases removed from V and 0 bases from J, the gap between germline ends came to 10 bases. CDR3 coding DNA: TGTGCCAGCAGCCCCGACCGGGCGAACACCGGGGAGCTGTTTTTT. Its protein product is CASSPDRANTGELFF.

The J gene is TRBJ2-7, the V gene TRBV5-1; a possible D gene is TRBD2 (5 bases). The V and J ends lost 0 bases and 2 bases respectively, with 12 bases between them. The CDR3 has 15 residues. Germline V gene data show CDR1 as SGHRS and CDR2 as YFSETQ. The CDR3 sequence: CASSLVVGATYEQYF. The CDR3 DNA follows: TGCGCCAGCAGCTTGGTGGTGGGAGCCACCTACGAGCAGTACTTC.

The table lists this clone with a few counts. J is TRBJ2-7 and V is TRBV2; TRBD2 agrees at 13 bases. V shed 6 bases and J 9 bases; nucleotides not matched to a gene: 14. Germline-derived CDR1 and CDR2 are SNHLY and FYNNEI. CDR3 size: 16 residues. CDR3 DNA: TGTGCCAGCAGACCCTTTGGGACTAGCGGGGCCTGGGGGCAGTACTTC. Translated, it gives CASRPFGTSGAWGQYF.

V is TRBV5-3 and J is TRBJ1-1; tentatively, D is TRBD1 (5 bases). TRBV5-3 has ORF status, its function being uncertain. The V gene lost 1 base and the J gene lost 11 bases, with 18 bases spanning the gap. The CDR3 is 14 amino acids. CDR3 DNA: TGTGCCAGAAGCTTGATGGTCCGTGGGGCTGGGGCTTTCTTT. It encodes CARSLMVRGAGAFF.